The TCR beta chain under discussion was sequenced for a study of T cells in localized non-small cell lung cancer. Study-wide results and limits: Uninvolved adjacent lung had more T cell clonality than any other tissue, topping tumor. Adjacent lung had a median approximately 57 of the 100 largest tumor clones. Because only a single region of the tumor was sequenced, heterogeneity remains possible. Longer overall survival was associated with a higher density of T cells in the blood.

As regards this clone: Its specificity is unknown.

Sequencing was performed with immunoSEQ multiplex PCR; in TCRdb, only in-frame clones are kept and a portion is missing. The profile shows about 9,800 clones, roughly 45% of them singletons. Germline V CDR1 and CDR2: SGHVS, FNYEAQ. CDR3 size: 16 residues. Unmatched junction bases numbered 12, after V lost 4 bases and J lost 4 bases. The specimen comprised lymph node tissue, sampled before any cancer treatment. This sequence joins TRBV7-6 and TRBJ1-2; 7 bases agree with TRBD1. This clonotype originated in a woman between 35 and 70 years old with stage I lung adenocarcinoma. CDR3 nucleotide sequence: TGTGCCAGCAGCTCCCGGGACAGTGCCCTATCCTATGGCTACACCTTC. It yields the protein CASSSRDSALSYGYTF.